These 5 T cell receptor beta chains share one sample of origin, sequenced in a study of blood T cells in healthy people across ages. For the second PCR, which ran for about 6 to 11 cycles, a sample-barcoded 5' primer and a J-beta primer mix were used. TCRdb used MiXCR to reprocess the 5' RACE reads, holding one entry per CDR3 protein. In the table there are 950,000 to 1,200,000 distinct CDR3 sequences, 35% to 40% of which are singletons. The specimen sequenced was blood. Every receptor here comes from a man younger than 30 in good health.

The V gene is TRBV20-1, the J gene TRBJ1-2; D unresolved. Germline V gives CDR1 DFQATT, CDR2 SNEGSKA (reference sequence). Trimming took 6 bases from V and 6 from J, leaving 20 bases between them. The CDR3 totals 14 residues. CDR3 amino acids: CSAADGRLVHGYTF. CDR3 DNA sequence: TGCAGTGCCGCAGACGGGAGGCTCGTGCATGGCTACACCTTC.

The rearrangement uses TRBV6-2 or TRBV6-3 and TRBJ2-3; the D is unclear. Germline V gene data show CDR1 as MNHEY and CDR2 as SVGEGT. V gave up 8 bases and J gave up 0 bases, with 12 bases separating them. The CDR3 is 14 amino acids. The CDR3 spells CASGRLVSTDTQYF. The CDR3 nucleotides read TGTGCCAGCGGTCGGCTAGTGAGCACAGATACGCAGTATTTT.

The count of this clonotype is one. The rearrangement uses TRBV29-1 and TRBJ1-1; no reliable D call. Trimming stripped 3 bases from V and 7 bases from J, with 12 bases between. In germline, CDR1 is SQVTM, CDR2 ANQGSEA. The CDR3 runs to 12 residues. The CDR3 nucleotides are TGCAGCGTTGAGAGGGCCGAAAATGAAGCTTTCTTT. Translating gives CSVERAENEAFF.

This clonotype was detected only a few times. V gene TRBV4-1 combines with J gene TRBJ1-3, with a weak D call TRBD1 (6 bases). This CDR3 is 15 amino acids long. Germline loops: CDR1 MGHRA, CDR2 YSYEKL. V gave up 4 bases and J gave up 0 bases, with 10 bases separating them. CDR3 sequence: CASSPRQASGNTIYF. CDR3 nucleotide sequence: TGCGCCAGCAGCCCACGACAGGCCTCTGGAAACACCATATATTTT.

The chain recombines TRBV19 with TRBJ1-1, with D unclear. The CDR3 runs to 14 residues. V lost 3 bases to trimming and J lost 1 base, with 9 bases between them. From germline, CDR1 is LNHDA and CDR2 SQIVND (reference sequence). The CDR3 sequence: CASSINSQNTEAFF. As DNA, the CDR3 is TGTGCCAGTAGTATCAACAGCCAGAACACTGAAGCTTTCTTT.